This T cell receptor beta chain is from a study of blood T cell repertoires in COVID-19. Across the whole study: In each case, the material was cDNA or gDNA derived from T cells, B-cell-depleted T cells, or PBMCs.

Cohorts were based on clinical histories the participants reported. Generated by immunoSEQ multiplex PCR, the TCRdb table keeps only in-frame clones and is missing some. The sample gives 250,000 to 350,000 clones, 90% of which show up once; approximately 4.3% is in the top ten. The TCR sequence derives from a woman aged 18-29 years with acute COVID-19. The source material was PBMCs or T cells enriched from blood (not recorded which).

The CDR3 DNA is TGTGCCAGTAGTATAGACCGGACAGGGGCCGGGGAGCTGTTTTTT. It is translated as CASSIDRTGAGELFF. The V call is TRBV19, the J call TRBJ2-2; TRBD1 agrees at 9 bases. V shed 0 bases, J shed 6 bases, and the junction held 2 bases outside the gene matches. CDR1 LNHDA and CDR2 SQIVND come from the germline V gene (reference sequence). This CDR3 region has 15 residues.